This T cell receptor (beta chain) appears in the sequencing data of a study of tissue T cells after allogeneic stem cell transplantation (dated by TCRdb to between 2021 and 2024). In terms of the full investigation: Every GVHD patient got a graft from a donor, with a handful of grafts unmodified and three CD34-selected to deplete T cells. When multiple samples of a tissue existed, pathologist review of H&E sections prioritized samples with histologically apparent lymphocytes for sequencing. TCR beta repertoires were profiled across many tissues obtained from research autopsies of patients with and without GVHD, as well as in mouse models of GVHD. The human part of the study was a prospective observational study with no blinding and no randomization. General findings and caveats noted by the study authors: Which tissue TCRs were alloreactive or antigen-specific was not determined in the study, and some of the clones might have been host cells that persisted. Sampling depth was acknowledged as a limitation, and the patient cohort was both small and clinically heterogeneous. Within patients, how anatomically similar tissues were was a major factor shaping TCR repertoire composition, regardless of disease or transplant status. Only a few T cell clones appeared in more than one patient, yet motif-based clustering showed tissue-specific repertoire signatures that were shared between patients. In both patients and mice, T cells from blood and spleen picked up only a limited part of the TCR repertoire that was detected in tissues.

This clone has only a few counts. This receptor's antigen is unknown. No base qualities exist here, and no much larger clone lies one base off it. The CDR1 and CDR2 encoded by the germline V gene are LGHNA and YNFKEQ. The CDR3 starts with the cysteine, ends with the phenylalanine, and has 17 residues. Left in the record is the CDR3 DNA by itself, 51 bases read in frame from the first base. Trimming takes 1 base off V and 2 bases off J; junction bases not matched to a gene: 9. The library was made by the immunoSEQ multiplex PCR assay. Adaptive Biotechnologies performed the TCRbeta CDR3 sequencing at survey depth and reported CDR3 sequences, V/J genes, productive frequency and template counts. Amplification of TCR beta CDR3 regions was performed from genomic DNA rather than from RNA. As for how the authors treated the data: Jensen-Shannon divergence was used to quantify pairwise repertoire overlap between tissues, with a value of 1 indicating complete divergence and a value of 0 indicating identical repertoires. Tissues were grouped by single-linkage agglomerative hierarchical clustering of pairwise JSD values, and the clustering results were shown as dendrograms. GLIPH2 was run on all patient samples with simulation_depth 1000, kmer_min_depth 3, cdr3_length_cutoff 8, keeping groups with more than two unique CDR3s. A standardized tissue-overlap score was calculated by extrapolating Jaccard GLIPH-group overlap across patients to a standard repertoire size of 1000 clones. Linear mixed-effect models, with tissue as a fixed effect and individual as a random effect, were used to test how diversity related to clinical or experimental variables. What TCRdb holds here is the immuneACCESS table cut down to in-frame rearrangements. Part of the clones is not present; checked against another copy, under half of the missing clones reflect an unresolved V gene, and the others are unexplained. V and J calls and clone size are as listed in that table; D and trimming were resolved from the DNA. This sample comprises around 2,500 clones, around 72% of them detected only once. Around 15% of the sample is in the top ten clones.

This specimen's time point label, interpreted: human tissue collected at research (rapid) autopsy. Over an approximately 3-year period, a research-autopsy study prospectively enrolled under ten adult allo-HCT recipients who had steroid-refractory GVHD. All GVHD patients had gastrointestinal GVHD and received several lines of GVHD-directed therapy; roughly five also had skin involvement. After a median post-mortem interval of nearly ten hours, autopsy tissues were collected, including GI sites from esophagus to rectum, liver, skin, and lymphoid organs such as spleen. Each autopsy specimen was cut in two, with one portion flash-frozen in liquid nitrogen and the remainder formalin-fixed, and the outer muscle layers of GI specimens were removed. To extract genomic DNA from frozen tissues, either the Mag-Bind Blood & Tissue DNA HDQ 96 Kit on a Chemagic 360 or the DNeasy Blood & Tissue Kit was used. Extracted DNA was further purified with the Genomic DNA Clean & Concentrator-25 kit because of concern about red blood cell contamination.

The V and J segments used are TRBV4-2 and TRBJ2-5, and 8 junction bases match TRBD2. The specimen comprised colon tissue, sampled at autopsy. This clonotype was sampled from a male patient aged 60 or older with steroid-refractory graft-versus-host disease after an allogeneic stem cell transplant. Some T cells may have been brought in with the graft after a transplant. The CDR3 in this case is CASSQGYQRGLQETQYF. DNA sequence: TGTGCCAGCAGCCAAGGATATCAGCGGGGGTTACAAGAGACCCAGTACTTC.